The 28 T cell receptor beta chains in this list originate from one sample, sequenced in a study of beta chain features in type 1 diabetes. Study outcomes and limitations: Across all four CD4+ subsets, people with type 1 diabetes showed modestly shorter TCRB CDR3s.

These TCRs' antigens remain unknown. Investigators reverse transcribed all isolated RNA, so they sequenced expressed TCRB transcripts. Profiling relied on immunoSEQ multiplex PCR, and the TCRdb table lists in-frame clones only, not all of them. The sample consists of a few hundred thousand clones, approximately 25% of them appearing once. The sample was naive CD4+ T cells from blood. The receptor source for this set is a woman aged 30 to 39 with type 1 diabetes.

This chain uses TRBV29-1 with TRBJ2-7; 9 nucleotides match TRBD2. Germline lookup yields CDR1 SQVTM and CDR2 ANQGSEA. This CDR3 region has 14 residues. With V trimmed by 6 bases and J by 2 bases, 8 bases remained unmatched. CDR3 region: CSVTLAGYAYEQYF. For the CDR3, the DNA is TGCAGCGTAACTCTAGCGGGGTACGCCTACGAGCAGTACTTC.

The V call is TRBV7-2, the J call TRBJ2-5; D gene ambiguous. Per germline, CDR1 SGHTA and CDR2 FQGNSA. This CDR3 has 13 amino acids. Trimming took off 4 bases at V and 1 base at J, with 7 bases between the two ends. This CDR3 is CASSSLFQETQYF. The CDR3 DNA is TGTGCCAGCAGCTCCTTATTCCAAGAGACCCAGTACTTC.

This chain links TRBV6-5 with TRBJ2-1; 11 bases line up with TRBD2. The trim removed 6 bases at V and 5 bases at J, leaving 6 bases unmatched. Germline-derived CDR1 and CDR2 are MNHEY and SVGAGI. This CDR3 has 15 residues. The CDR3 region has the DNA TGTGCCAGCAGCCGACCGGGACTAGCGGACAATGAGCAGTTCTTC. Protein: CASSRPGLADNEQFF.

The table lists this clone with a few counts. The V gene is TRBV4-1, the J gene TRBJ1-2; TRBD1 might be the D (5 bases). V dropped 2 bases and J dropped 4 bases, with 17 bases sitting between them. Per germline, CDR1 MGHRA and CDR2 YSYEKL. The CDR3 has 16 residues. The CDR3 DNA is TGCGCCAGCAGCCAACTTAGAGCCGGGACTCTCTATGGCTACACCTTC. Amino acid sequence: CASSQLRAGTLYGYTF.

CDR3 region: CATSRALAGAYEQYF. The CDR3 nucleotides are TGTGCCACCAGCAGAGCCCTAGCGGGGGCCTACGAGCAGTACTTC. This chain links TRBV15 with TRBJ2-7; 10 bases line up with TRBD2. The V gene's germline CDR1 is LNHNV and CDR2 YYDKDF (reference sequence). V shed 1 base, J shed 2 bases, and the junction held 2 bases outside the gene matches. The CDR3 is made up of 15 amino acids.

This clone has just a few counts. The J gene is TRBJ2-1, the V gene TRBV5-1, with a possible D match to TRBD2 (5 bases). Deletions cut 0 bases from V and 0 bases from J, with 13 bases between. Looked up from germline, CDR1 is SGHRS and CDR2 is YFSETQ. This CDR3 region has 17 residues. This chain's CDR3 is CASSLAPRSGSYNEQFF. In DNA form, the CDR3 reads TGCGCCAGCAGCTTGGCCCCCCGGAGCGGCTCCTACAATGAGCAGTTCTTC.

Comments on this clone: One junction end does not reproduce the germline sequence, and a read error may be involved. The rearrangement joins TRBV14 to TRBJ2-7; D possibly corresponds to TRBD2 (5 bases). This CDR3 is built from 13 residues. The germline V gene has CDR1 SGHDN and CDR2 FVKESK. CDR3 sequence (DNA): TGTGCCAGCAGCCTAGGCAGGTATAACCGAGCGGACTTC. Protein product: CASSLGRYNRADF.

The gene calls are TRBV5-1 and TRBJ2-3; D perhaps matches TRBD1 (7 bases). This CDR3 is built from 14 residues. V shed 4 bases and J shed 4 bases, with 13 bases lying between them. The germline V gene encodes CDR1 SGHRS and CDR2 YFSETQ. The CDR3 sequence: CASSGGRGADTQYF. The DNA for the CDR3 is TGCGCCAGCAGCGGCGGCAGGGGGGCAGATACGCAGTATTTT.

This clone was found a few times. This rearrangement joins TRBV6-5 to TRBJ2-7; the D is unclear. The CDR3 contains 14 residues. Per the germline V gene, CDR1 is MNHEY and CDR2 is SVGAGI. V dropped 3 bases and J dropped 2 bases, with 11 bases sitting between them. Here the CDR3 reads CASSYPDKTYEQYF. In nucleotides, the CDR3 is TGTGCCAGCAGTTATCCCGACAAGACCTACGAGCAGTACTTC.

This clone turned up a few times. The V call is TRBV4-1, the J call TRBJ1-5; D remains unclear. Germline loops: CDR1 MGHRA, CDR2 YSYEKL. V was cut by 2 bases and J by 6 bases, with 17 bases left in between. This CDR3 is built from 16 residues. The DNA of the CDR3 is TGCGCCAGCAGCCAATCTGCGTTCGAGGCTGGTCAGCCCCAGCATTTT. This gives the protein CASSQSAFEAGQPQHF.

The gene calls are TRBV27 and TRBJ1-2; no reliable D call. Per germline, CDR1 MNHEY and CDR2 SMNVEV (reference sequence). V lost 6 bases and J 0 bases, leaving 11 bases between the germline ends. This CDR3 is built from 14 residues. CDR3 nucleotide sequence: TGTGCCAGCAGGGAGACTCCACCTAACTATGGCTACACCTTC. Amino acid sequence: CASRETPPNYGYTF.

This clone was picked up a small number of times. This chain links TRBV18 with TRBJ1-1, with no clear D. CDR1 is KGHSH, CDR2 LQKENI, per germline. V gave up 1 base and J gave up 6 bases, with 6 bases separating them. This CDR3 contains 12 residues. This CDR3 reads CASSPQAPEAFF. The CDR3 region has the DNA TGTGCCAGCTCACCACAAGCTCCTGAAGCTTTCTTT.

The chain is built from TRBV29-1 and TRBJ2-3, with TRBD2 matching 9 bases. CDR3 length equals 15 residues. Germline V lookup: CDR1 SQVTM, CDR2 ANQGSEA. Trimming at V came to 6 bases and at J to 4 bases, leaving 11 bases not matched to a gene. CDR3 DNA: TGCAGCGTCGAAATAGCGGGAGTGGGCCCAGATACGCAGTATTTT. It specifies CSVEIAGVGPDTQYF.

There are a few counts of this clone. J is TRBJ1-1 and V is TRBV30; TRBD1 is a possible D gene (5 bases). This CDR3 has 13 residues. Germline-derived CDR1 and CDR2 are GTSNPN and SVGIG (reference sequence). Trimming removed 5 bases at V and 2 bases at J, with 12 bases between. The DNA of the CDR3 is TGTGCCTGGGGCAGACAGAGAAACACTGAAGCTTTCTTT. It specifies CAWGRQRNTEAFF.

This clone was observed a handful of times. The chain recombines TRBV7-9 with TRBJ1-4, with no clear D. In germline, CDR1 is SEHNR, CDR2 FQNEAQ (reference sequence). This CDR3 has 13 residues. Deletions cut 3 bases from V and 7 bases from J, with 9 bases between. The CDR3 nucleotides read TGTGCCAGCAGCTTCCAGGCCTTTGAAAAACTGTTTTTT. Translated, it gives CASSFQAFEKLFF.

This chain joins TRBV12-5 and TRBJ2-2; 8 nucleotides line up with TRBD1. Germline CDR1 LGHNT, CDR2 FRNRAP. CDR3 length equals 14 residues. The junction had 4 bases not matched to a gene; V was cut back by 7 bases and J by 3 bases. The CDR3 spells CASASTGDTGELFF. The CDR3, as DNA: TGTGCTAGTGCCTCGACAGGGGACACCGGGGAGCTGTTTTTT.

The chain links TRBV7-9 to TRBJ2-7, with 16 bases identical to TRBD2. The CDR3 is 15 residues long. V was clipped by 7 bases and J by 6 bases; unmatched bases: 6. CDR1 is SEHNR and CDR2 is FQNEAQ in the germline V gene (reference sequence). CDR3 in DNA: TGTGCCAGCAACTCGGGACTAGCGGGAGGGTCCGAGCAGTACTTC. Its translation is CASNSGLAGGSEQYF.

The V and J genes are TRBV7-8 and TRBJ2-7; the D gene is possibly TRBD1 (5 bases). Germline V lookup: CDR1 SGHVS, CDR2 FQNEAQ. Between the trimmed V and J ends, which lost 5 bases and 5 bases, there was a span of 16 bases. CDR3 length equals 14 residues. CDR3 DNA sequence: TGTGCCAGCAGCACGATCGGCAGGGTGGACGAGCAGTACTTC. Encoded protein: CASSTIGRVDEQYF.

This chain connects TRBV30 to TRBJ1-2; maybe TRBD1 (5 bases). The CDR3 consists of 13 residues. V was trimmed by 0 bases and J by 5 bases, leaving 10 bases between them. The germline gives CDR1 GTSNPN, CDR2 SVGIG (reference sequence). The CDR3 nucleotides read TGTGCCTGGAGTGTTGGGGGGTGGTATGGCTACACCTTC. Translation: CAWSVGGWYGYTF.

V gene TRBV2 combines with J gene TRBJ1-5; 7 nucleotides agree with TRBD1. The CDR3 is 15 residues long. The junction had 4 bases not matched to a gene; V was cut back by 4 bases and J by 1 base. Germline V CDR1 and CDR2: SNHLY, FYNNEI. The CDR3: CASSADRASNQPQHF. The CDR3 DNA follows: TGTGCCAGCAGTGCTGACAGGGCAAGCAATCAGCCCCAGCATTTT.

The chain uses TRBV2 and TRBJ2-7, with TRBD1 identical over 9 bases. The CDR3 has 14 amino acids. With 7 bases clipped from V and 2 bases from J, the junction kept 6 bases outside the gene matches. CDR1 and CDR2 from the germline V gene are SNHLY and FYNNEI. The CDR3 loop reads CASTRTGVTYEQYF. The CDR3 region has the DNA TGTGCCAGCACCCGGACAGGGGTTACCTACGAGCAGTACTTC.

This clone was picked up a small number of times. This rearrangement joins TRBV18 to TRBJ1-5; 8 nucleotides agree with TRBD1. V shed 8 bases and J 0 bases; nucleotides not matched to a gene: 3. The CDR3 loop spans 14 amino acids. Germline CDR1 reads KGHSH; CDR2 reads LQKENI. In DNA, the CDR3 is TGTGCCAGCATGGGACAGGATAGCAATCAGCCCCAGCATTTT. As protein: CASMGQDSNQPQHF.

This clone was counted between two and nine times. The chain joins TRBV18 to TRBJ2-7; 12 nucleotides match TRBD2. In germline, CDR1 is KGHSH, CDR2 LQKENI. The CDR3 runs to 16 residues. J was trimmed by 6 bases and V by 5 bases; bases with no gene match: 11. The CDR3 reads CASSSGLAGIGTEQYF. The CDR3 DNA reads TGTGCCAGCTCATCAGGACTAGCGGGGATAGGAACCGAGCAGTACTTC.

V and J are TRBV19 and TRBJ1-2, with D possibly TRBD1 on 6 matching bases. Germline V CDR1 and CDR2: LNHDA, SQIVND (reference sequence). The V gene lost 4 bases and the J gene lost 8 bases, with 11 bases spanning the gap. The CDR3 has 12 amino acids. The CDR3 nucleotides read TGTGCCAGTAGTACCAGGGGTGGCGGCTACACCTTC. It encodes CASSTRGGGYTF.

This clone has more than one count but fewer than ten. The chain carries TRBV6-6 and TRBJ2-7; a possible D gene is TRBD1 (7 bases). Trimming left V 6 bases short and J 0 bases short, with 15 bases between. The CDR3 runs 15 residues. The germline CDR1 and CDR2 sequences are MNHNY and SVGAGI (reference sequence). The CDR3 nucleotides are TGTGCCAGCAGCCGGGGGACAGATAGCTCCTACGAGCAGTACTTC. This codes for CASSRGTDSSYEQYF.

This clone was detected a few times. This chain uses TRBV30 with TRBJ2-7; a possible D gene is TRBD2 (5 bases). Germline V lookup: CDR1 GTSNPN, CDR2 SVGIG (reference sequence). V lost 5 bases and J 9 bases, leaving 11 bases between the germline ends. This CDR3 has 10 amino acids. Written as DNA, the CDR3 is TGTGCCTGGGGAACCGAGGGGCAGTACTTC. Its protein product is CAWGTEGQYF.

The rearrangement uses TRBV28 and TRBJ2-2, with 10 nucleotides matching TRBD1. The V gene's germline CDR1 is MDHEN and CDR2 SYDVKM. The CDR3 loop spans 15 amino acids. The V gene end was trimmed by 5 bases and the J gene end by 4 bases; junction bases not matched to a gene: 4. CDR3 sequence reads: CASSLRDRGTGELFF. In nucleotides, the CDR3 is TGTGCCAGCAGTCTCAGGGACAGGGGCACCGGGGAGCTGTTTTTT.

This clone was counted a few times. This chain joins TRBV6-1 and TRBJ2-6; 12 bases fit TRBD1. The length of the CDR3 is 18 residues. Germline V CDR1 and CDR2: MNHNS, SASEGT. V lost 4 bases to trimming and J lost 4 bases; unmatched junction nucleotides: 8. The CDR3, as DNA: TGTGCCAGCAGTGGGGATGGGACAGGGGGCTCAGGGGCCAACGTCCTGACTTTC. Encoded protein: CASSGDGTGGSGANVLTF.